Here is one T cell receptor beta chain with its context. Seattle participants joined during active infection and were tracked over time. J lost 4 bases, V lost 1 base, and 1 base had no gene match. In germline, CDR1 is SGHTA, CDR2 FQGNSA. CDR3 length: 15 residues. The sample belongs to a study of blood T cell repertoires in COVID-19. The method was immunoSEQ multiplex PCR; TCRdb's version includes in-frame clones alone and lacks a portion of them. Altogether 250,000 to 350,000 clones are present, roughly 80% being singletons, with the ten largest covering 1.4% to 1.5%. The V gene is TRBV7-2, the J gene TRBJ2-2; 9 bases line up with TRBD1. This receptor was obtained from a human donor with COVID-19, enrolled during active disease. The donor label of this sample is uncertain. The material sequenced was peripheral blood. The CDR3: CASSLVTGGTGELFF. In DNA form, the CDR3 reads TGTGCCAGCAGCTTAGTGACAGGGGGCACCGGGGAGCTGTTTTTT.